This T cell receptor beta chain was identified during a study of vaccination and CD4 T cells after COVID-19 (dated by TCRdb to between 2022 and 2023). Regarding the complete study: Convalescent patients had a positive SARS-CoV-2 result on nasal swab PCR, and of these patients, nine had mild disease and one had severe disease. Six males and four females were included in the convalescent cohort, with two Hispanic individuals, seven Caucasians, two Asians and one multiracial person represented. Each participant got two doses of either the Pfizer-BioNTech BNT162b2 vaccine (n=8) or the Moderna mRNA-1273 vaccine (n=2). Post-COVID blood samples from convalescent patients were collected a median of approximately 93 days after diagnosis, with a range of about 35 to 180 days. Post-vaccine blood samples were taken a median of 72 days after the second vaccine dose, with a range of about 14 to 241 days. Overlapping spike peptide pools from SARS-CoV-2 and from the common cold coronaviruses HCoV-NL63, HCoV-OC43 and HCoV-229E were used as culture stimuli. As controls, cultures received a CEFX viral epitope pool (the positive control), an HIV-1 Nef peptide pool (the negative control), or no peptide at all. The spike-specific CD4+ TCR repertoire was compared before and after mRNA vaccination in approximately 9 COVID-19 convalescent patients and a handful of infection-naive healthy vaccine recipients. General conclusions and limits of the study: An increase in the median number of SARS-CoV-2-reactive clonotypes from approximately 20 after infection to a few dozen after vaccination was observed, but the change was not found to be significant. In convalescent patients, nearly all vaccine-specific clones (304 of 307) were found to be mono-reactive for SARS-CoV-2 spike rather than cross-reactive with common cold coronaviruses. In convalescent patients, a median roughly 87% of post-vaccine SARS-CoV-2-reactive clones were detected only after vaccination, and vaccine-specific priming was suggested by this finding. Relatively few convalescent patients were included in the study, and early timepoints after natural infection were not analyzed.

The library was obtained by PCR. At the Johns Hopkins FTIC core, DNA from the cultured CD4+ T cells underwent TCR sequencing with the Oncomine TCR Beta short-read assay. The QIAamp micro DNA kit was used to extract genomic DNA from the cultured CD4+ T cells. Oncomine TCR Beta libraries from cultured CD4+ T cells were pooled using unique dual indexes and sequenced on an Illumina iSeq 100. As for the original processing: Non-productive sequences were removed, and CDR3s not starting with C, not ending with F or W, or shorter than 7 amino acids were discarded. Antigen-specific clonotypes were identified with the MANAFEST web application by comparing peptide-stimulated wells with reference and other culture wells. Positive clones required FDR below 0.05, an odds ratio above 5, and productive frequency above 0.1% in at least two of three replicate wells. Cross-reactive clonotypes were defined as significantly expanded in both SARS-CoV-2 spike wells and at least one common cold coronavirus spike condition. Levenshtein distances (stringdist) and unrooted phylogenetic trees (ape) in R version 3.6.1 were used to assess CDR3 homology. The public reads were quality trimmed at Q25 with fastp and then assembled into clones with MiXCR by TCRdb, keeping productive beta chains. Every entry covers one CDR3 protein and lists the most common genes and DNA from its rows. The V and J calls come from TCRdb's annotation, not from the publication. The sample table shows more than 20,000 distinct CDR3 sequences, and around three quarters are seen once. Of the sample, approximately 9% is held by the ten largest clones.

V has 0 bases trimmed and J has 4 bases trimmed; junction bases matching no gene number 6. The germline V gene (reference sequence) supplies CDR1 DFQATT and CDR2 SNEGSKA. The CDR3 starts with the cysteine, ends with the phenylalanine, and has 15 residues. This entry keeps only the CDR3 DNA: 45 bases, framed from base 1. Reading the label with the study, this specimen's treatment or condition is: approximately 11-day PBMC culture with coronavirus spike peptide pools or control peptides (ViraFEST assay). The ViraFEST assay was used in the study, in which antigen-specific T cells were expanded with peptide pools and expanded clonotypes were subsequently identified by TCR sequencing. The convalescent patients' positive SARS-CoV-2 PCR tests fell between March and December 2020, which was before the Alpha, Beta and Delta variants emerged in the United States. PBMCs were cultured at under 2.5 million per well in IMDM supplemented with roughly 5.2% human AB serum and 8.5 to 10 IU/ml IL-2, with approximately 11 ug/ml peptide pools added. On days 3 and 7, half of the culture medium was replaced with fresh IL-2-containing medium. Once the cells had been in culture for about 10 days, the EasySep CD4+ T cell isolation kit was used to isolate CD4+ T cells by negative selection. Ficoll-Paque Plus gradient centrifugation was used to isolate PBMCs from whole blood, and the isolated PBMCs were then either used fresh or cryopreserved at -140C. Each culture condition was generally run in triplicate wells.

Note on this clonotype: No cognate antigen has been identified for it. No much larger clone exists at a distance of one base, and base qualities are not known.

The sample was CD4+ T cells from blood, cultured in vitro. Recombination connected TRBV20-1 to TRBJ2-3; 8 nucleotides in the junction match TRBD2. The source of this sequence is a human donor who had recovered from COVID-19. The CDR3: CSARDVLAAPDTQYF. DNA sequence: TGCAGTGCTAGAGATGTACTAGCGGCTCCAGATACGCAGTATTTT.